The sequence of this TCR beta chain was determined in a study of blood T cell repertoires in COVID-19 (dated by TCRdb to the early 2020s). In the study overall: Collaborator samples came from the United States, Italy and Spain and covered acute and convalescent phases of COVID-19. The samples were drawn from the first 160 participants of the ongoing ImmuneRACE study and from under 1,500 subjects provided by 6 global collaborators. Subjects who had been exposed to COVID-19, were actively infected with it, or had recovered from it provided the deeply sampled blood TCRbeta repertoires that made up the dataset. Nearly every sample came with metadata listing a de-identified subject ID, COVID-19 status, age in years and sex. The prospective study material was composed of cDNA or gDNA derived from T cells, B-cell-depleted T cells, or PBMCs. Where available, HLA class I and class II types were taken from metadata supplied by the sample provider and were not determined by assay-based typing. The repertoires were released in a freely available public database intended as a resource for research on the immune response to SARS-CoV-2.

The immunoSEQ Assay, a bias-controlled multiplex PCR, was used to amplify TCRbeta CDR3 regions from genomic DNA. As for the authors' bioinformatics: The number of nucleated cells in each sample was estimated from the amplification of reference gene primers within the assay. Sequence reads were collapsed and filtered to measure the absolute abundance of every unique TCRbeta CDR3 rearrangement. For each sample, productive Simpson clonality was calculated as the square root of Simpson's diversity index over productive rearrangements. The immuneACCESS repertoire file appears here via TCRdb, limited to in-frame rearrangements. These files lack a portion of the clones; in checked studies, under half of the deficit traces to unresolved V genes, and the cause of the others is not known. The DNA was the basis for D and trimming; V, J and clone size are from that table. Across this sample there are over 150,000 clones, with approximately 82% seen only once. The ten top clones hold around 14% of the sample.

Comment on this clone: Its antigen is currently not known. There are no base qualities to consult, and no much larger clone falls within one base.

The collaborating institutions used their own protocols to collect whole blood in K2EDTA tubes. For TCRbeta analysis, collaborator samples were shipped as frozen whole blood, as isolated PBMCs, or as DNA extracted from either sample type. Beyond this particular receptor, the publication reports: The amount of clinical and demographic metadata varied by source and participant and was provided uncurated.

The V end gives up 6 bases and the J end 4 bases, leaving 5 bases in the junction not matched to a gene. Measured from the cysteine to the phenylalanine, the CDR3 is 14 residues long. The entry retains the CDR3 DNA only, 42 bases that are in frame from base 1. The germline V gene provides CDR1 MNHEY and CDR2 SVGAGI. The clonotype was recovered from a human donor in a cohort sampled during active COVID-19. This chain is built from TRBV6-5 and TRBJ1-5; 8 central nucleotides agree with TRBD1. Sequencing input: peripheral blood. The encoded CDR3 is CASRDGQGNQPQHF. The sequenced DNA: TGTGCCAGCAGGGACGGACAGGGAAATCAGCCCCAGCATTTT.